Listed here are 30 T cell receptor beta chains from one sample, sequenced in a study of cytomegalovirus exposure and HLA in healthy donors. Clones were sequenced by immunoSEQ multiplex PCR, and TCRdb holds only the in-frame ones, with some missing. This sample carries around 190,000 clones, 86% of them seen once, and the ten largest clones take 7.2%. The sequenced sample consisted of PBMCs. Receptors were obtained from a man aged 25-45 years in good health and CMV-seropositive.

The rearrangement links TRBV29-1 to TRBJ1-1; 8 bases line up with TRBD1. The CDR3 consists of 12 residues. Germline trimming cut 7 bases from V and 1 base from J; bases unmatched to any gene: 2. Germline V gene data show CDR1 as SQVTM and CDR2 as ANQGSEA. CDR3 loop: CSAQGANTEAFF. The CDR3 DNA reads TGCAGCGCCCAGGGGGCGAACACTGAAGCTTTCTTT.

The J gene is TRBJ2-1, the V gene TRBV4-1, with D hard to call. The length of the CDR3 is 11 residues. With 1 base removed from V and 6 bases from J, the gap between germline ends came to 1 base. The germline V gene encodes CDR1 MGHRA and CDR2 YSYEKL. The CDR3 protein is CASSQANEQFF. DNA for the CDR3: TGCGCCAGCAGCCAAGCCAATGAGCAGTTCTTC.

This chain joins TRBV12-5 and TRBJ1-2, with a possible D match to TRBD1 (6 bases). The V and J ends lost 7 bases and 5 bases respectively, with 14 bases between them. The germline gives CDR1 LGHNT, CDR2 FRNRAP. The CDR3 is 13 residues long. The CDR3 DNA sequence: TGTGCTAGTGCCCTGGGAGGGGGTTATGGCTACACCTTC. Its translation: CASALGGGYGYTF.

This clone occurred a few times. This rearrangement joins TRBV18 to TRBJ2-7; D might be TRBD2 (5 bases). In germline, CDR1 is KGHSH, CDR2 LQKENI. This CDR3 contains 14 residues. Deletions cut 2 bases from V and 2 bases from J, with 10 bases between. CDR3 in amino acids: CASSPSRGPYEQYF. The CDR3 nucleotides are TGTGCCAGCTCACCATCCCGGGGTCCCTACGAGCAGTACTTC. The variable domain in full, with the rest retrieved from reference TRBV18 and TRBJ2-7, is NAGVMQNPRHLVRRRGQEARLRCSPMKGHSHVYWYRQLPEEGLKFMVYLQKENIIDESGMPKERFSAEFPKEGPSILRIQQVVRGDSAAYFCASSPSRGPYEQYFGPGTRLTVT.

The chain couples TRBV28 to TRBJ2-1, with D unclear. Between the trimmed V and J ends, which lost 6 bases and 4 bases, there was a span of 13 bases. Per the germline V gene, CDR1 is MDHEN and CDR2 is SYDVKM. The CDR3 is made up of 14 amino acids. CDR3 loop: CASRGFPLYNEQFF. The CDR3, as DNA: TGTGCCAGCAGAGGGTTCCCCCTTTACAATGAGCAGTTCTTC.

This chain connects TRBV7-8 to TRBJ1-1; D is unresolved. The ends were cut back, 4 bases at V and 1 base at J, with 4 bases in the middle. Germline assignment: CDR1 SGHVS and CDR2 FQNEAQ. The CDR3 sequence is 12 residues long. CDR3 loop: CASSSSNTEAFF. CDR3 nucleotides: TGTGCCAGCAGCTCCTCGAACACTGAAGCTTTCTTT. The full variable domain, in which reference TRBV7-8 and TRBJ1-1 provide the parts outside the CDR3, is GAGVSQSPRYKVAKRGQDVALRCDPISGHVSLFWYQQALGQGPEFLTYFQNEAQLDKSGLPSDRFFAERPEGSVSTLKIQRTQQEDSAVYLCASSSSNTEAFFGQGTRLTVV.

The CDR3 here is CASSSGVGTQYF. For the CDR3, the DNA is TGTGCCAGCAGCTCAGGGGTGGGGACCCAGTACTTC. The chain has TRBV5-6 and TRBJ2-5, with a weak D call TRBD1 (6 bases). The CDR3 is made up of 12 amino acids. CDR1 is SGHDT, CDR2 YYEEEE, per germline. V was shortened by 3 bases and J by 7 bases, with 10 bases between the two germline ends.

The V gene is TRBV5-1, the J gene TRBJ2-7; TRBD1 aligns across 9 bases. CDR1 SGHRS and CDR2 YFSETQ come from the germline V gene. J lost 4 bases, V lost 7 bases, and 12 bases had no gene match. The CDR3 sequence is 15 residues long. The chain's CDR3 is CASQTTGTGWYEQYF. In DNA form, the CDR3 reads TGCGCCAGCCAGACAACCGGGACAGGGTGGTACGAGCAGTACTTC.

J is TRBJ1-1 and V is TRBV5-1, with D hard to call. There are 15 residues in the CDR3. Trimming removed 0 bases at V and 1 base at J, with 10 bases between. Looked up from germline, CDR1 is SGHRS and CDR2 is YFSETQ. CDR3 protein: CASSLVSPANTEAFF. Written as DNA, the CDR3 is TGCGCCAGCAGCTTGGTTTCACCAGCGAACACTGAAGCTTTCTTT.

The genes are TRBV10-3 and TRBJ2-1, with a tentative D call TRBD2 (6 bases). The CDR3 runs 16 residues. The V end was cut by 0 bases, the J end by 7 bases, with 16 bases between. Germline lookup yields CDR1 ENHRY and CDR2 SYGVKD. CDR3 sequence: CAISESKSGGGNEQFF. The DNA of the CDR3 is TGTGCCATCAGTGAGTCAAAATCCGGTGGGGGGAATGAGCAGTTCTTC.

The J gene is TRBJ2-7, the V gene TRBV6-1; D is perhaps TRBD1 (5 bases). The germline V and J ends were trimmed by 2 bases and 2 bases, with 7 bases remaining between them. Germline CDR1 reads MNHNS; CDR2 reads SASEGT. CDR3 length: 13 residues. This chain's CDR3 is CASSETGPYEQYF. The CDR3, as DNA: TGTGCCAGCAGTGAAACAGGTCCCTACGAGCAGTACTTC.

In its sample, this clone was seen once. The rearrangement uses TRBV2 and TRBJ1-5; D gene uncertain. From germline, CDR1 is SNHLY and CDR2 FYNNEI. The CDR3 extends over 15 amino acids. V lost 3 bases and J 5 bases, leaving 14 bases between the germline ends. Here the CDR3 reads CASSDSGRIDQPQHF. The CDR3, as DNA: TGTGCCAGCAGTGATTCCGGCAGAATCGATCAGCCCCAGCATTTT.

The rearrangement links TRBV9 to TRBJ2-1; perhaps TRBD1 as D (6 bases). V was shortened by 3 bases and J by 8 bases, with 15 bases between the two germline ends. Germline V CDR1 and CDR2: SGDLS, YYNGEE. The CDR3 length is 14 residues. The CDR3 spells CASSGGRGIDEQFF. CDR3 sequence (DNA): TGTGCCAGCAGCGGTGGCAGGGGCATCGATGAGCAGTTCTTC.

The rearrangement uses TRBV7-9 and TRBJ1-5; D perhaps matches TRBD1 (5 bases). The germline V gene encodes CDR1 SEHNR and CDR2 FQNEAQ (reference sequence). Trimming stripped 4 bases from V and 0 bases from J, with 10 bases between. The CDR3 consists of 15 residues. The CDR3 DNA reads TGTGCCAGCAGCTCCGGGACGGATAGCAATCAGCCCCAGCATTTT. This codes for CASSSGTDSNQPQHF. Variable domain in full (rest from reference TRBV7-9 and TRBJ1-5): DTGVSQNPRHKITKRGQNVTFRCDPISEHNRLYWYRQTLGQGPEFLTYFQNEAQLEKSRLLSDRFSAERPKGSFSTLEIQRTEQGDSAMYLCASSSGTDSNQPQHFGDGTRLSIL.

This clone was found once. This chain uses TRBV28 with TRBJ2-4; perhaps D is TRBD1 or TRBD2 (6 bases each). CDR3 length: 14 amino acids. Germline lookup yields CDR1 MDHEN and CDR2 SYDVKM. Trimming cost V 10 bases and J 9 bases, with 22 bases left between them. Here the CDR3 DNA reads TGTGCCACCCAAGGGGGTCCCAAGGAGGGCATTCAGTACTTC. Its translation: CATQGGPKEGIQYF.

The rearrangement links TRBV19 to TRBJ1-4, with 8 positions matching TRBD1. The CDR3 has 15 amino acids. Per the germline V gene, CDR1 is LNHDA and CDR2 is SQIVND (reference sequence). V dropped 11 bases and J dropped 10; count of bases not matched to a gene: 18. This CDR3 reads CASRGARGQTGKLFF. As DNA, the CDR3 is TGTGCCTCCCGGGGTGCCAGGGGGCAAACGGGAAAACTGTTTTTT. The full variable domain, completed using reference TRBV19 and TRBJ1-4, is DGGITQSPKYLFRKEGQNVTLSCEQNLNHDAMYWYRQDPGQGLRLIYYSQIVNDFQKGDIAEGYSVSREKKESFPLTVTSAQKNPTAFYLCASRGARGQTGKLFFGSGTQLSVL.

CDR3 loop: CASGSSSGDTQYF. The CDR3, as DNA: TGTGCCAGCGGCTCTTCAAGTGGAGATACGCAGTATTTT. V is TRBV9 and J is TRBJ2-3; D uncertain. The V end was cut by 7 bases, the J end by 5 bases, with 14 bases between. This CDR3 has 13 residues. Germline V gene data show CDR1 as SGDLS and CDR2 as YYNGEE.

The rearrangement links TRBV5-4 to TRBJ2-2, with D possibly TRBD2 on 5 matching bases. Per germline, CDR1 SGHNT and CDR2 YYREEE (reference sequence). This CDR3 spans 15 amino acids. Trimming cost V 4 bases and J 7 bases, with 17 bases left between them. The CDR3 bases are TGTGCCAGCAGCCCACGGGATTTAGGTTTCGGGGAGCTGTTTTTT. Its protein product is CASSPRDLGFGELFF.

The chain has TRBV29-1 and TRBJ2-4; 8 positions agree with TRBD2. V lost 6 bases, J lost 9 bases, and 4 bases stayed unmatched. Looked up from germline, CDR1 is SQVTM and CDR2 is ANQGSEA. CDR3 length: 11 amino acids. CDR3: CSVKRELIQYF. Written as DNA, the CDR3 is TGCAGCGTAAAGCGGGAGCTCATTCAGTACTTC.

V is TRBV2 and J is TRBJ2-1, with 10 positions matching TRBD1. The CDR3 spans 15 residues. Germline assignment: CDR1 SNHLY and CDR2 FYNNEI. Trimming removed 3 bases from V and 7 bases from J; junction bases left unmatched: 6. In DNA, the CDR3 is TGTGCCAGCAGTGATTTGACAGGGGGCGCAAATGAGCAGTTCTTC. Translated, it gives CASSDLTGGANEQFF.

The V gene is TRBV5-5, the J gene TRBJ2-1, with D possibly being TRBD1 (5 bases). This CDR3 is 15 amino acids long. Trimming pared 4 bases from V and 2 bases from J, leaving 13 bases between. From germline, CDR1 is SGHKS and CDR2 YYEKEE (reference sequence). The CDR3 nucleotides read TGTGCCAGCAGCCACGGACAAGAACCCTACAATGAGCAGTTCTTC. As protein: CASSHGQEPYNEQFF. Full variable domain (rest looked up from reference TRBV5-5 and TRBJ2-1): DAGVTQSPTHLIKTRGQQVTLRCSPISGHKSVSWYQQVLGQGPQFIFQYYEKEERGRGNFPDRFSARQFPNYSSELNVNALLLGDSALYLCASSHGQEPYNEQFFGPGTRLTVL.

The chain combines TRBV2 with TRBJ2-5, with 7 bases lining up with TRBD2. Germline CDR1 is SNHLY and CDR2 is FYNNEI. The CDR3 totals 13 residues. V shed 6 bases and J 5 bases; nucleotides not matched to a gene: 6. CDR3 DNA sequence: TGTGCCAGCAGCGTAGACGGGGGGGAGACCCAGTACTTC. Amino acid sequence: CASSVDGGETQYF.

This chain uses TRBV11-2 with TRBJ2-7; no firm D call. CDR1 SGHAT and CDR2 FQNNGV come from the germline V gene. The CDR3 spans 14 residues. Trimming removed 6 bases at V and 9 bases at J, with 21 bases between. This CDR3 is CASSPPDGALGQYF. The CDR3 DNA sequence: TGTGCCAGCAGTCCGCCGGACGGAGCTTTGGGGCAGTACTTC.

In this sample, this clone turned up once. The chain employs TRBV5-6 and TRBJ2-7; D ambiguous. The CDR3 has 13 amino acids. V shed 2 bases and J shed 4 bases, with 10 bases lying between them. Germline CDR1 SGHDT, CDR2 YYEEEE. The CDR3 reads CASSFRPEYEQYF. The CDR3 DNA reads TGTGCCAGCAGCTTTCGGCCGGAGTACGAGCAGTACTTC. Complete variable domain (other parts from reference TRBV5-6 and TRBJ2-7): DAGVTQSPTHLIKTRGQQVTLRCSPKSGHDTVSWYQQALGQGPQFIFQYYEEEERQRGNFPDRFSGHQFPNYSSELNVNALLLGDSALYLCASSFRPEYEQYFGPGTRLTVT.

This chain connects TRBV7-2 to TRBJ2-4; possible D gene TRBD2, 5 bases. Trimming stripped 0 bases from V and 0 bases from J, with 12 bases between. CDR1 and CDR2 (germline): SGHTA, FQGNSA. CDR3 length equals 17 residues. The DNA for the CDR3 is TGTGCCAGCAGCTTAGCACCCAGCGGAATAGCCAAAAACATTCAGTACTTC. Its protein is CASSLAPSGIAKNIQYF.

V and J are TRBV4-1 and TRBJ2-7; no firm D call. The germline V gene encodes CDR1 MGHRA and CDR2 YSYEKL. This CDR3 region has 13 residues. V lost 1 base, J lost 2 bases, and 6 bases lay in between. The DNA of the CDR3 is TGCGCCAGCAGCCAAGCCCGTACCTACGAGCAGTACTTC. This sequence encodes CASSQARTYEQYF.

The table lists this clone with a count of one. The V gene is TRBV7-2, the J gene TRBJ2-5; D is unclear. Per germline, CDR1 SGHTA and CDR2 FQGNSA. V lost 1 base and J lost 5, with 11 bases in between. This CDR3 region has 14 residues. In DNA, the CDR3 is TGTGCCAGCAGCTTAGTGCACGGAAGGGAGACCCAGTACTTC. It translates to CASSLVHGRETQYF.

The chain carries TRBV11-3 and TRBJ1-2; 8 bases are shared with TRBD1. The CDR3 is 14 amino acids. Per the germline V gene, CDR1 is SGHNT and CDR2 is YENEEA. J gave up 7 bases and V 3 bases, and 7 bases lay outside the gene matches. The CDR3: CASSFTQGAGGYTF. The CDR3 nucleotides read TGTGCCAGCAGCTTCACTCAGGGGGCCGGTGGCTACACCTTC.

The chain links TRBV21-1 to TRBJ1-5. TRBV21-1 is recorded as a pseudogene. This CDR3 contains 14 residues. CDR3 in amino acids: CASTARRSNQPQHF. The CDR3, as DNA: TGTGCCAGCACGGCCAGAAGATCCAATCAGCCCCAGCATTTT.

The chain recombines TRBV7-2 with TRBJ1-5, with a possible D match to TRBD1 (5 bases). The CDR3 is 14 residues long. V lost 3 bases to trimming and J lost 3 bases, with 9 bases between them. Germline CDR1 is SGHTA and CDR2 is FQGNSA. The CDR3 region is CASSFSGDNQPQHF. The CDR3, as DNA: TGTGCCAGCAGCTTCTCGGGGGACAATCAGCCCCAGCATTTT.